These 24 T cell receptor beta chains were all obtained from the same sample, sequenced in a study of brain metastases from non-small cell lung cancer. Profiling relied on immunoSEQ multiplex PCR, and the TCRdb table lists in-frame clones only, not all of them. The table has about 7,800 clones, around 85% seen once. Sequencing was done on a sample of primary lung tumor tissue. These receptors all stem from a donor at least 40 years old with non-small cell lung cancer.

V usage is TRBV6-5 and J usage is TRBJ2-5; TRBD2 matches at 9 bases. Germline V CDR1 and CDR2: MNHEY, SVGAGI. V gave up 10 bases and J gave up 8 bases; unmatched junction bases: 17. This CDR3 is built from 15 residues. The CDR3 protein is CATRPWGGGAATQYF. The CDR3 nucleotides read TGTGCCACCCGACCTTGGGGCGGGGGGGCAGCAACCCAGTACTTC.

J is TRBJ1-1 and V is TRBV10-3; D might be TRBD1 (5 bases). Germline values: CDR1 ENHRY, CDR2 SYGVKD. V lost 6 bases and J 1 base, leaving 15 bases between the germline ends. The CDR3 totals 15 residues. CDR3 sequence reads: CAISSMGQENTEAFF. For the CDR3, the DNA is TGTGCCATCAGCTCCATGGGGCAGGAGAACACTGAAGCTTTCTTT.

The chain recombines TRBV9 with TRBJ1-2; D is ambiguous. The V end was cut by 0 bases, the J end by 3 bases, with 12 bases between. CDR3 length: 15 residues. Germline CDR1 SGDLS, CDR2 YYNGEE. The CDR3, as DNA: TGTGCCAGCAGCGTAGGAGTCATTGCAGACTATGGCTACACCTTC. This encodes CASSVGVIADYGYTF.

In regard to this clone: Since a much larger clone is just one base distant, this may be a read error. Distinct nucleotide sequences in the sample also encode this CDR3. The CDR3 DNA reads as TGTGCCAGTCAGGGCAGGGGCCCTCGTGGCTACACCTTC. This gives the protein CASQGRGPRGYTF. The V gene is TRBV6-5, the J gene TRBJ1-2; maybe TRBD1 (6 bases). The CDR3 contains 13 residues. Germline V gives CDR1 MNHEY, CDR2 SVGAGI. The V and J ends lost 9 bases and 7 bases respectively, with 18 bases between them.

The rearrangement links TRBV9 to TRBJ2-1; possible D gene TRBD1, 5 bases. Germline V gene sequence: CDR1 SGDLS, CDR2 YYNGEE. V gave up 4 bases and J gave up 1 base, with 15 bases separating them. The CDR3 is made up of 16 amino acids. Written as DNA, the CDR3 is TGTGCCAGCAGCCCCTCGAAGGGGAAGTCCTACAATGAGCAGTTCTTC. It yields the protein CASSPSKGKSYNEQFF.

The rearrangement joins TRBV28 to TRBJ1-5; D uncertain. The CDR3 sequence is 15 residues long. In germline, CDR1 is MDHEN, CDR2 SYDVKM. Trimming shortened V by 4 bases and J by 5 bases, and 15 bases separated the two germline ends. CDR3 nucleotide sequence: TGTGCCAGCAGTTCCCAATCCCGAAGGTATCAGCCCCAGCATTTT. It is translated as CASSSQSRRYQPQHF.

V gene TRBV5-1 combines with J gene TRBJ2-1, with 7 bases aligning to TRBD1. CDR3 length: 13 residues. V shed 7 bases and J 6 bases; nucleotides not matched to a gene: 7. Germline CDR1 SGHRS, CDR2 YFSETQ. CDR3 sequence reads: CASYDRVGNEQFF. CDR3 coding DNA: TGCGCCAGCTACGACAGGGTTGGCAATGAGCAGTTCTTC.

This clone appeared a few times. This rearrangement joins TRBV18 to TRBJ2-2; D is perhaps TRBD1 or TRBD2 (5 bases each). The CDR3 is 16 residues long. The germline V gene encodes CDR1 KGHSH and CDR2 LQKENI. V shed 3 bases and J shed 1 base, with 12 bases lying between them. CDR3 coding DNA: TGTGCCAGCTCACCTCAGGGAGATTGGAACACCGGGGAGCTGTTTTTT. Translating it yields CASSPQGDWNTGELFF. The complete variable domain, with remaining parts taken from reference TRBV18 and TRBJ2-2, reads NAGVMQNPRHLVRRRGQEARLRCSPMKGHSHVYWYRQLPEEGLKFMVYLQKENIIDESGMPKERFSAEFPKEGPSILRIQQVVRGDSAAYFCASSPQGDWNTGELFFGEGSRLTVL.

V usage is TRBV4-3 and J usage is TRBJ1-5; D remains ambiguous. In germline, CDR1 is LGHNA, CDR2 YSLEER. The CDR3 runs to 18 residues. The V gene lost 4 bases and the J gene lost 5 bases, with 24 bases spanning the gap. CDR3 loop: CASSLQREARYGYQPQHF. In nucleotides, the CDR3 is TGCGCCAGCAGCCTCCAAAGGGAGGCCCGGTACGGATATCAGCCCCAGCATTTT.

The CDR3 DNA reads as TGCGCCAGCAGCCTTCAGCGGGGGGGCCTGTCAGATACGCAGTATTTT. Protein product: CASSLQRGGLSDTQYF. The chain has TRBV4-3 and TRBJ2-3; 10 bases align to TRBD2. V gave up 4 bases and J gave up 4 bases; unmatched junction bases: 8. The CDR3 loop spans 16 amino acids. The germline CDR1 and CDR2 sequences are LGHNA and YSLEER.

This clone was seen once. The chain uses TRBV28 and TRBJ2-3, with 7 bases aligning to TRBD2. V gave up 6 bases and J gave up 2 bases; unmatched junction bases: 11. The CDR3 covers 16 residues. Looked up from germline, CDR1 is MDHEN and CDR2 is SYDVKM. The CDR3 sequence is CASSPHPSGLTDTQYF. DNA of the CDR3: TGTGCCAGCAGCCCCCATCCTAGCGGACTCACAGATACGCAGTATTTT.

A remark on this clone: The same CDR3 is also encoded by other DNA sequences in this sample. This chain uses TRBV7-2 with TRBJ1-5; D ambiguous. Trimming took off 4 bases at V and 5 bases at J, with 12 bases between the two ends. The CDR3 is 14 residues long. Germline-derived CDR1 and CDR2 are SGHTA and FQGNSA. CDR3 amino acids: CASSSQIADQPQHF. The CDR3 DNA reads TGTGCCAGCAGCTCCCAAATAGCCGATCAGCCCCAGCATTTT.

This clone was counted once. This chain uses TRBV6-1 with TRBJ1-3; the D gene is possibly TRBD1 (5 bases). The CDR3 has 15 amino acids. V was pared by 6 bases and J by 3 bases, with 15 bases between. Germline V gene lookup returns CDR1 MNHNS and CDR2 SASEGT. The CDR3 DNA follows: TGTGCCAGCAGCTTGGCGGGGGATGGTGGAAACACCATATATTTT. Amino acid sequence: CASSLAGDGGNTIYF.

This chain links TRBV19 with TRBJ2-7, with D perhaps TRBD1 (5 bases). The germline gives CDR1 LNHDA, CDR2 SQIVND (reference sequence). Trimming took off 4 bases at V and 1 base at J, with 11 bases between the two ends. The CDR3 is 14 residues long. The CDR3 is CASSKTVSSYEQYF. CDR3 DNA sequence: TGTGCCAGTAGTAAGACAGTTTCATCCTACGAGCAGTACTTC. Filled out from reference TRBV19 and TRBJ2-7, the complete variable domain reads DGGITQSPKYLFRKEGQNVTLSCEQNLNHDAMYWYRQDPGQGLRLIYYSQIVNDFQKGDIAEGYSVSREKKESFPLTVTSAQKNPTAFYLCASSKTVSSYEQYFGPGTRLTVT.

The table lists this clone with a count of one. This chain's CDR3 is CASSISNTDTQYF. As DNA, the CDR3 is TGTGCCAGCAGTATCAGTAACACAGATACGCAGTATTTT. This sequence joins TRBV12-3 or TRBV12-4 and TRBJ2-3, with D hard to call. This CDR3 comprises 13 residues. V gave up 5 bases and J gave up 2 bases, with 8 bases separating them.

The CDR3 DNA reads TGTGCCAATAGGGAGGGCCTCGGGAATGAGCAGTTCTTC. Its translation is CANREGLGNEQFF. This chain connects TRBV19 to TRBJ2-1, with 7 bases lining up with TRBD2. The CDR3 is 13 residues long. In germline, CDR1 is LNHDA, CDR2 SQIVND (reference sequence). V was pared by 10 bases and J by 7 bases, with 10 bases of the junction left unmatched.

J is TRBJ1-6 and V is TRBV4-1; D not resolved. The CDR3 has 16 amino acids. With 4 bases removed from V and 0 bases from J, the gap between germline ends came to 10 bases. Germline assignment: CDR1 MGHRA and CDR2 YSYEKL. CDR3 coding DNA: TGCGCCAGCAGCCCCCGACCGAGCTCCTATAATTCACCCCTCCACTTT. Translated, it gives CASSPRPSSYNSPLHF.

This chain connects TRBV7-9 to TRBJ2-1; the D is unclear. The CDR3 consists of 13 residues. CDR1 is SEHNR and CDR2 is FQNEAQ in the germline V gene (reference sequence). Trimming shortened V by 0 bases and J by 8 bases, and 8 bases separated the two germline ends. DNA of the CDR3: TGTGCCAGCAGCTTAGCAGGGCCGGATGAGCAGTTCTTC. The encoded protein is CASSLAGPDEQFF.

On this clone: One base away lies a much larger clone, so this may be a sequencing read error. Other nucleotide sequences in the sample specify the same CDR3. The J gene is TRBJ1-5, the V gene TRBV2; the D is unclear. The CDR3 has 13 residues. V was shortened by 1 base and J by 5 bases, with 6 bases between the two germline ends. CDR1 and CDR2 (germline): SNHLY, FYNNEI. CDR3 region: CASSEGQYQPQHF. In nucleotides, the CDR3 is TGTGCCAGCAGTGAAGGGCAATATCAGCCCCAGCATTTT.

CDR3 amino acids: CASSLTRNYGYTF. In DNA, the CDR3 is TGTGCCAGCAGCTTGACACGTAACTATGGCTACACCTTC. This rearrangement joins TRBV6-5 to TRBJ1-2; unclear D gene. Germline CDR1 MNHEY, CDR2 SVGAGI. V lost 6 bases and J lost 1, with 9 bases in between. CDR3 length: 13 amino acids.

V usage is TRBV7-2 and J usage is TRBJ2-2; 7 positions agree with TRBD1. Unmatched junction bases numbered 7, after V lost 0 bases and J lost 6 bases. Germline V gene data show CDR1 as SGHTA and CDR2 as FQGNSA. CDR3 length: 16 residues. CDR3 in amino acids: CASSLAEGAEAGELFF. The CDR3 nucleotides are TGTGCCAGCAGCTTAGCCGAGGGGGCAGAGGCCGGGGAGCTGTTTTTT.

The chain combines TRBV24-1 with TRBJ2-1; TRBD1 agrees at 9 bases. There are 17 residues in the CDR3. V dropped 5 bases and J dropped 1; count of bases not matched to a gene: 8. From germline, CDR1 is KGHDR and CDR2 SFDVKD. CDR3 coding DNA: TGTGCCACCAGTGGACAGGGGACAGGGTGGTCCTACAATGAGCAGTTCTTC. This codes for CATSGQGTGWSYNEQFF.

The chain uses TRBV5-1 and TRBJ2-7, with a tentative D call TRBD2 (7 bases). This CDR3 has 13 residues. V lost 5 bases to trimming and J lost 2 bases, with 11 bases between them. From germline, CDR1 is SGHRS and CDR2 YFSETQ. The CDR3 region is CASSIGGAYEQYF. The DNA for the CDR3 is TGCGCCAGCAGTATAGGGGGGGCCTACGAGCAGTACTTC.

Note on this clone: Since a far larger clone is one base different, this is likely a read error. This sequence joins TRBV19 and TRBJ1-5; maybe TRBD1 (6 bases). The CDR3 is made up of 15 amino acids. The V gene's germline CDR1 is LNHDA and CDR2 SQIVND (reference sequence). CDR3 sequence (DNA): TGTGTCAGTAGTTCCAACGACAGGAGGGATCAGCCCCAGCATTTT. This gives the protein CVSSSNDRRDQPQHF.